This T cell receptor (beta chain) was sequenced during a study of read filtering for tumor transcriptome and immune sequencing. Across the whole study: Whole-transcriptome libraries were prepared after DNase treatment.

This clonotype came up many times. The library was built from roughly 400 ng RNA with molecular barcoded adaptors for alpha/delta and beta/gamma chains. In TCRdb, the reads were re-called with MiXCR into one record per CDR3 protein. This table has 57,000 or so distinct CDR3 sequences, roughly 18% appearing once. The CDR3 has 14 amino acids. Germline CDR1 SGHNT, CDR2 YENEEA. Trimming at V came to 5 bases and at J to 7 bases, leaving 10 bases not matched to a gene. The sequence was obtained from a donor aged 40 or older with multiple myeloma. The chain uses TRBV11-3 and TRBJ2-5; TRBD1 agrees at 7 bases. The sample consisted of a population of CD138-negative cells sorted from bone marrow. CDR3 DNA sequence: TGTGCCAGCAGCGCCCGGGACAGCTTTTCGACCCAGTACTTC. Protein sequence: CASSARDSFSTQYF.